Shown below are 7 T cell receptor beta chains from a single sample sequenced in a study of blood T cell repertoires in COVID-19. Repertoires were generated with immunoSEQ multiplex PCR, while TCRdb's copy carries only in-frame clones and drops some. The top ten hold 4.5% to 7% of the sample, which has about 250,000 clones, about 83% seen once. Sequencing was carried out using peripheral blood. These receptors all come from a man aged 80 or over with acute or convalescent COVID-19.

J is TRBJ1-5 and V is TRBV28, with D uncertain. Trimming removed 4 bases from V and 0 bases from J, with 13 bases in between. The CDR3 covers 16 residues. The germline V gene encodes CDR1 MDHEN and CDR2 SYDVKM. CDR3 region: CASSSGYGVSNQPQHF. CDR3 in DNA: TGTGCCAGCAGTTCTGGTTACGGGGTTAGCAATCAGCCCCAGCATTTT. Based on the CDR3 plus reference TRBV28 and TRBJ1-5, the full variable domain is DVKVTQSSRYLVKRTGEKVFLECVQDMDHENMFWYRQDPGLGLRLIYFSYDVKMKEKGDIPEGYSVSREKKERFSLILESASTNQTSMYLCASSSGYGVSNQPQHFGDGTRLSIL.

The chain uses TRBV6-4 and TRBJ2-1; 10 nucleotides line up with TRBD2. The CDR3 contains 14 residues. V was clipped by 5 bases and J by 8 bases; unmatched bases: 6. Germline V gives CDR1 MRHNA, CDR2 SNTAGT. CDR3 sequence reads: CASSKREGRDEQFF. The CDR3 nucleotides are TGTGCCAGCAGTAAGCGGGAGGGCCGCGATGAGCAGTTCTTC.

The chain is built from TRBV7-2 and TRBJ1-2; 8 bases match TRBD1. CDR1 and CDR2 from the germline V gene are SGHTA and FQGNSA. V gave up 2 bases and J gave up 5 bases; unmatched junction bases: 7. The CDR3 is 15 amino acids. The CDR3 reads CASSLLQGGQYGYTF. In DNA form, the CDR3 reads TGTGCCAGCAGCTTACTACAGGGGGGGCAGTATGGCTACACCTTC.

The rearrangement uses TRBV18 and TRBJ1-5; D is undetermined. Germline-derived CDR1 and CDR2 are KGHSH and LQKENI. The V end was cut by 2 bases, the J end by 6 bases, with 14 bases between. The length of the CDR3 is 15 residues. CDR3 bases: TGTGCCAGCTCACCAAGTTCCGGGTGGATTCAGCCCCAGCATTTT. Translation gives CASSPSSGWIQPQHF. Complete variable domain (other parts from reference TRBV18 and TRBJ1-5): NAGVMQNPRHLVRRRGQEARLRCSPMKGHSHVYWYRQLPEEGLKFMVYLQKENIIDESGMPKERFSAEFPKEGPSILRIQQVVRGDSAAYFCASSPSSGWIQPQHFGDGTRLSIL.

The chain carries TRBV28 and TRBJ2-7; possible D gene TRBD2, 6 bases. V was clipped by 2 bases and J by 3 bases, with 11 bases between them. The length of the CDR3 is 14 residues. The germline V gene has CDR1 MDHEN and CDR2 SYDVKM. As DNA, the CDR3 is TGTGCCAGCAGTTTACTAGCGCTAGACTACGAGCAGTACTTC. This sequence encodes CASSLLALDYEQYF.

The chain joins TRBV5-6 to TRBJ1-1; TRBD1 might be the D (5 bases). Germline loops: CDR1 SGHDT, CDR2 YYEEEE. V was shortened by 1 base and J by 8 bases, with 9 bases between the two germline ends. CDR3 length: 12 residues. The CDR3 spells CASSLLTAEAFF. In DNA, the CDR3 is TGTGCCAGCAGCTTGCTGACAGCCGAAGCTTTCTTT.

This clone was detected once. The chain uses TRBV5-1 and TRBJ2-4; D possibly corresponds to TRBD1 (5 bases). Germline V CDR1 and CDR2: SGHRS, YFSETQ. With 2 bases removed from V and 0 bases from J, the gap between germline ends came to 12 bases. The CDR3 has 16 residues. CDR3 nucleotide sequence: TGCGCCAGCAGCTTCGGCGTGGGGCTAGCCAAAAACATTCAGTACTTC. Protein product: CASSFGVGLAKNIQYF.